The present entry profiles one T cell receptor (beta chain) with its context. What it binds is unknown. Other DNA sequences from this sample encode an identical CDR3 as well. These data come from a study of T cell responses to AZD1222 COVID-19 vaccine. Turning to the study itself: Second doses were pooled across both intervals (about 4 or about 12 weeks). Study-level results: Baseline seropositives among AZD1222 recipients totaled only five or six.

Measured with immunoSEQ multiplex PCR; TCRdb has only the in-frame clones, and not every one. The table has roughly 120,000 clones, 85% to 95% seen once. CDR3 size: 14 residues. Germline V CDR1 and CDR2: LGHDT, YNNKEL (reference sequence). Trimming took off 1 base at V and 1 base at J, with 5 bases between the two ends. The sample here was peripheral blood, taken on day 0 of AZD1222 vaccination. V gene TRBV3-1 (or the pseudogene TRBV3-2) combines with J gene TRBJ1-5, with no clear D. This clonotype originated in an adult in good health. CDR3 sequence: CASSQGPSNQPQHF. The CDR3 DNA reads as TGTGCCAGCAGCCAAGGACCGAGCAATCAGCCCCAGCATTTT.